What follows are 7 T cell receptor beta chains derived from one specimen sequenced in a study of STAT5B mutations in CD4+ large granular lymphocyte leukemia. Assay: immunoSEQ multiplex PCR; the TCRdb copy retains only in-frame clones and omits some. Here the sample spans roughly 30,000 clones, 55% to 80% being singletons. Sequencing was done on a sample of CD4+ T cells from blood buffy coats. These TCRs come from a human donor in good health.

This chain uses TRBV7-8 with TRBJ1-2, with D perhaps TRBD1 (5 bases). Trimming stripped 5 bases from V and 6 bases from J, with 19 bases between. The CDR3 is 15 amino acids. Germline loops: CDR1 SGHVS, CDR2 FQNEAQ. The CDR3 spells CASSAQVIGGDGYTF. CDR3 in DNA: TGTGCCAGCAGCGCCCAAGTCATTGGGGGAGATGGCTACACCTTC.

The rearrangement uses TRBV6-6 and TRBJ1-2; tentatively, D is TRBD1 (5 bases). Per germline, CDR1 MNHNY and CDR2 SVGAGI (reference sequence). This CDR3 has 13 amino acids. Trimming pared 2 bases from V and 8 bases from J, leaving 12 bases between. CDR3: CASSYGGLRGYTF. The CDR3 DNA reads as TGTGCCAGCAGTTACGGGGGGTTAAGAGGCTACACCTTC.

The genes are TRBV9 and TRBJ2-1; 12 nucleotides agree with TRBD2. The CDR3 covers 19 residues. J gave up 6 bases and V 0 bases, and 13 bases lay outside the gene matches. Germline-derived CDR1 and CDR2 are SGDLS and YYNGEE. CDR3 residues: CASSVGLAGALIRGNEQFF. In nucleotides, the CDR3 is TGTGCCAGCAGCGTAGGACTAGCGGGAGCTTTGATTCGGGGCAATGAGCAGTTCTTC.

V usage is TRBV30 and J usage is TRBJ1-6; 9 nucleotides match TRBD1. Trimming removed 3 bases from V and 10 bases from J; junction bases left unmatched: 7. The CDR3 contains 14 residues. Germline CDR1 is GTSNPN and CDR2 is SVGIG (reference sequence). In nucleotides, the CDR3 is TGTGCCTGGAGACCGGGACAGGGAGGATCACCCCTCCACTTT. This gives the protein CAWRPGQGGSPLHF. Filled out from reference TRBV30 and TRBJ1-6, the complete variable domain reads SQTIHQWPATLVQPVGSPLSLECTVEGTSNPNLYWYRQAAGRGLQLLFYSVGIGQISSEVPQNLSASRPQDRQFILSSKKLLLSDSGFYLCAWRPGQGGSPLHFGNGTRLTVT.

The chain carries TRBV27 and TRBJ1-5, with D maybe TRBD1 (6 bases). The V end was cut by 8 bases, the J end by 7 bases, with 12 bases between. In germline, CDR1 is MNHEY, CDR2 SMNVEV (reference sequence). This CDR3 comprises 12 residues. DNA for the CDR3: TGTGCCAGCTGGAACAGGGACCAGCCCCAGCATTTT. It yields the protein CASWNRDQPQHF.

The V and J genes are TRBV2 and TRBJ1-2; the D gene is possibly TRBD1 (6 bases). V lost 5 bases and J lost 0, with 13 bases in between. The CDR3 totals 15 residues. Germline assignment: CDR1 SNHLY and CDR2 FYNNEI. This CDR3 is CASSISGHTNYGYTF. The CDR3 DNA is TGTGCCAGCAGTATATCGGGACACACTAACTATGGCTACACCTTC.

CDR3 sequence reads: CASSLAPGLAGGPNTGELFF. The CDR3, as DNA: TGCGCCAGCAGCTTGGCACCGGGACTAGCGGGGGGGCCGAACACCGGGGAGCTGTTTTTT. The chain carries TRBV5-1 and TRBJ2-2; 16 bases are shared with TRBD2. The V gene end was trimmed by 0 bases and the J gene end by 0 bases; junction bases not matched to a gene: 5. This CDR3 has 20 amino acids. CDR1 is SGHRS, CDR2 YFSETQ, per germline.